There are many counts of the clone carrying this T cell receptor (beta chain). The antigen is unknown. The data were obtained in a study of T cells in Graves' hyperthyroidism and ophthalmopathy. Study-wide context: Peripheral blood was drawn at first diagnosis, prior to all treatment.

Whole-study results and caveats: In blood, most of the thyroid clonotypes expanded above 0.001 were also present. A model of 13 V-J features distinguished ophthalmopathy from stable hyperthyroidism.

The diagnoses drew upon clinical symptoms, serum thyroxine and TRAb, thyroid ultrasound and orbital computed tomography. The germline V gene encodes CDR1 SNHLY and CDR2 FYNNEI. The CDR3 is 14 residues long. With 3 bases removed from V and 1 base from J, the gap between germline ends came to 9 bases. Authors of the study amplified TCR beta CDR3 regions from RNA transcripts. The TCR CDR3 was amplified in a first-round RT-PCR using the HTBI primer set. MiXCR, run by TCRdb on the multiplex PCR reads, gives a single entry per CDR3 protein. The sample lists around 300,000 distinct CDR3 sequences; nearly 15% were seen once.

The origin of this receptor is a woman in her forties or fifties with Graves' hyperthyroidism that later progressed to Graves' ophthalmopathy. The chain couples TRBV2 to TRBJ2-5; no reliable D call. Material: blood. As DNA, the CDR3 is TGTGCCAGCAGTGATAAGAGGACCCAAGAGACCCAGTACTTC. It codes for CASSDKRTQETQYF. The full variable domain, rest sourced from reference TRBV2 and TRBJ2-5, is EPEVTQTPSHQVTQMGQEVILRCVPISNHLYFYWYRQILGQKVEFLVSFYNNEISEKSEIFDDQFSVERPDGSNFTLKIRSTKLEDSAMYFCASSDKRTQETQYFGPGTRLLVL.